The T cell receptor (beta chain) described here comes from a study of T cell repertoires in cytomegalovirus infection. The overall study: Recently identified HLA-C-restricted CMV epitopes were among the peptides used. Indications came from public TCR beta signatures; they pointed to CMV infection and to a matching HLA type. Findings and limits, study-wide: Identification of carriers of CMV plus the relevant HLA was achieved through cumulative public TCR beta family frequency.

TCRdb independently ran MiXCR on the reads; one entry per CDR3 protein. This sample yields about 120,000 distinct CDR3 sequences, of which 30% to 35% are seen a single time; 41% belongs to the top ten. Details on this clonotype: Its antigen remains unknown.

Germline assignment: CDR1 SEHNR and CDR2 FQNEAQ (reference sequence). This CDR3 region has 20 residues. The germline V and J ends were trimmed by 4 bases and 4 bases, with 30 bases remaining between them. This specimen was CD8+ T cells from cultured PBMCs, taken from culture after CMV antigen stimulation. The clonotype comes from a human donor in good health (CMV status not recorded). Some clones in this sample may be carry-over from other donors' samples. This chain joins TRBV7-9 and TRBJ2-3; the D gene is possibly TRBD2 (7 bases). The CDR3 sequence is CASSSSQGDRQRGQADTQYF. DNA of the CDR3: TGTGCCAGCAGCTCCTCGCAGGGAGATCGGCAGCGGGGACAAGCAGATACGCAGTATTTT.